The rows below give T cell receptor beta chains drawn from one sample of a study of CD8 T cells in ankylosing spondylitis. TCRdb redid the calling of the 5' RACE reads with MiXCR, one entry per CDR3 protein. The sample records under 950,000 distinct CDR3 sequences, around 20% being singletons. Sequences were obtained from blood, either unsorted or a sorted T cell fraction (not recorded which). These receptor sequences come from a male donor with ankylosing spondylitis. CDR3s include the opening cysteine and the closing phenylalanine or tryptophan. The order of the fields is CDR3 length, clone size, V gene, J gene, D gene, CDR3 protein, CDR3 DNA. A D gene is named only where the DNA matches it firmly. The size of a clone is reported for some rows only, either as once, few or many, or as a class for expanded clones.

>14|few|TRBV5-1|TRBJ1-6|TRBD1
CASSMGQGSPPLHF
TGCGCCAGCAGCATGGGACAGGGGAGCCCACCCCTCCACTTT
>16|NA|TRBV9|TRBJ2-2|TRBD2
CASSVYSGTNTGELFF
TGTGCCAGCAGCGTATATAGCGGGACGAACACCGGGGAGCTGTTTTTT
>14|few|TRBV27|TRBJ2-1|NA
CASSFEGDGNEQFF
TGTGCCAGCAGTTTTGAAGGGGATGGCAATGAGCAGTTCTTC
>15|few|TRBV5-1|TRBJ2-7|TRBD1
CASSEGTGRAYEQYF
TGCGCCAGCAGCGAAGGGACAGGGAGGGCCTACGAGCAGTACTTC
>14|few|TRBV5-6|TRBJ1-1|NA
CASGVQGGNTEAFF
TGTGCCAGCGGAGTACAGGGAGGGAACACTGAAGCTTTCTTT
>16|NA|TRBV7-3|TRBJ1-1|NA
CASSLMPRDKNTEAFF
TGTGCCAGCAGCTTAATGCCCCGGGACAAGAACACTGAAGCTTTCTTT
>16|NA|TRBV6-1|TRBJ2-2|TRBD1
CASDNPGQGAVGELFF
TGTGCCAGTGACAACCCGGGACAGGGGGCCGTCGGGGAGCTGTTTTTT
>15|NA|TRBV20-1|TRBJ2-1|TRBD2
CSARSSERGDNEQFF
TGCAGTGCTAGGAGTAGCGAGCGGGGGGACAATGAGCAGTTCTTC
>16|few|TRBV9|TRBJ2-1|TRBD2
CASSVATSGGANEQFF
TGTGCCAGCAGCGTAGCTACTAGCGGGGGGGCAAATGAGCAGTTCTTC
>16|few|TRBV12-3/TRBV12-4|TRBJ2-4|NA
CASSGMRALAKNIQYF
TGTGCCAGCAGCGGCATGAGGGCCTTAGCCAAAAACATTCAGTACTTC
>15|few|TRBV4-2|TRBJ2-3|TRBD1
CASSQGTGGTDTQYF
TGTGCCAGCAGCCAAGGGACAGGGGGCACAGATACGCAGTATTTT
>11|many|TRBV12-3/TRBV12-4|TRBJ2-7|NA
CASSQNYEQYF
TGTGCCAGCAGTCAGAACTACGAGCAGTACTTC
>14|NA|TRBV18|TRBJ2-5|TRBD2
CASSPVASGGPKYF
TGTGCCAGCTCACCGGTTGCTAGCGGAGGACCCAAATACTTC
>15|NA|TRBV20-1|TRBJ2-1|TRBD1
CSARTPGQGNNEQFF
TGCAGTGCTAGAACCCCGGGACAGGGGAACAATGAGCAGTTCTTC
>15|NA|TRBV18|TRBJ2-3|TRBD2
CASSPPSGRGDTQYF
TGTGCCAGCTCACCTCCCTCTGGGAGGGGAGATACGCAGTATTTT
>16|NA|TRBV11-2|TRBJ2-3|NA
CASSLGLLYDTDTQYF
TGTGCCAGCAGCTTAGGCCTACTGTACGACACAGATACGCAGTATTTT
>14|NA|TRBV7-3|TRBJ2-1|NA
CASSWTPAVNEQFF
TGTGCCAGCAGCTGGACTCCAGCGGTCAATGAGCAGTTCTTC
>13|few|TRBV6-1|TRBJ1-2|NA
CASRGTRDGGYTF
TGTGCCAGCAGAGGGACGAGAGATGGGGGCTACACCTTC
>15|NA|TRBV15|TRBJ2-5|TRBD2
CATSRDGGEQETQYF
TGTGCCACCAGCAGAGATGGGGGGGAACAAGAGACCCAGTACTTC
>13|NA|TRBV5-4|TRBJ2-2|NA
CASKWGETGELFF
TGTGCCAGCAAATGGGGGGAGACCGGGGAGCTGTTTTTT
>14|many|TRBV28|TRBJ2-7|NA
CASSPPQRHGEQYF
TGTGCCAGCAGTCCCCCCCAACGGCATGGCGAGCAGTACTTC
>16|NA|TRBV3-1|TRBJ2-2|NA
CASSQETAWTIGELFF
TGTGCCAGCAGCCAAGAGACCGCCTGGACGATCGGGGAGCTGTTTTTT
>14|NA|TRBV5-1|TRBJ2-1|TRBD1
CASSLGTGGLEQFF
TGCGCCAGCAGCCTCGGGACAGGGGGCCTTGAGCAGTTCTTC
>11|NA|TRBV30|TRBJ2-7|NA
CAWSVIGEQYF
TGTGCCTGGAGTGTAATCGGGGAGCAGTACTTC
>18|NA|TRBV5-1|TRBJ1-1|TRBD1
CASSLVGTGPTMNTEAFF
TGCGCCAGCAGCTTGGTGGGGACAGGGCCTACCATGAACACTGAAGCTTTCTTT
>15|few|TRBV3-1|TRBJ2-7|TRBD2
CASSQWTSGGREQYF
TGTGCCAGCAGCCAATGGACTAGCGGGGGGCGGGAGCAGTACTTC
>16|few|TRBV28|TRBJ2-7|TRBD2
CASSSSGAGGLYEQYF
TGTGCCAGCAGTTCCTCTGGGGCGGGAGGCCTCTACGAGCAGTACTTC
>16|NA|TRBV11-2|TRBJ2-3|TRBD1
CASSFNTGDATDTQYF
TGTGCCAGCAGCTTCAATACAGGGGACGCGACAGATACGCAGTATTTT
>16|many|TRBV4-3|TRBJ2-7|TRBD1
CASSQEILGQPGEQYF
TGCGCCAGCAGCCAAGAGATATTGGGACAGCCGGGCGAGCAGTACTTC
>17|NA|TRBV20-1|TRBJ2-1|TRBD2
CCASPPGLVQVSDEQFF
TGCTGTGCTAGTCCCCCCGGACTAGTTCAGGTTAGCGATGAGCAGTTCTTC
>15|many|TRBV11-2|TRBJ2-1|TRBD1
CASSLFRTGNSEQFF
TGTGCCAGCAGCTTATTCAGGACAGGGAACTCGGAGCAGTTCTTC
>18|NA|TRBV29-1|TRBJ1-1|NA
CSVEEATAAIRKNTEAFF
TGCAGCGTTGAAGAGGCGACAGCCGCAATACGCAAGAACACTGAAGCTTTCTTT
>14|few|TRBV12-3/TRBV12-4|TRBJ2-1|TRBD2
CASSYGTSVDEQFF
TGTGCCAGCAGTTACGGGACTAGCGTGGATGAGCAGTTCTTC
>15|NA|TRBV18|TRBJ2-1|TRBD1
CASSPPTGGHNEQFF
TGTGCCAGCTCACCACCGACAGGGGGGCACAATGAGCAGTTCTTC
>18|NA|TRBV12-3/TRBV12-4|TRBJ2-2|NA
CAICLPRGALKFTGELFF
TGTGCCATCTGTTTGCCACGGGGAGCATTAAAATTCACCGGGGAGCTGTTTTTT
>15|many|TRBV24-1|TRBJ2-1|NA
CATSDFRDDWNEQFF
TGTGCCACCAGTGATTTTAGGGACGACTGGAATGAGCAGTTCTTC
>15|few|TRBV2|TRBJ2-1|NA
CASIGQMSSYNEQFF
TGTGCCAGCATCGGTCAGATGAGCTCCTACAATGAGCAGTTCTTC
>16|NA|TRBV20-1|TRBJ1-1|TRBD1
CSASGDRGSFGTEAFF
TGCAGTGCTAGTGGGGACAGGGGTAGTTTTGGCACTGAAGCTTTCTTT
>16|few|TRBV20-1|TRBJ2-1|TRBD2
CSARAGLAGGSRVQFF
TGCAGTGCTAGGGCGGGACTAGCGGGAGGGTCTAGAGTGCAGTTCTTC
>16|few|TRBV11-2|TRBJ1-2|NA
CASSLVSGGAGYGYTF
TGTGCCAGCAGCTTAGTATCGGGGGGCGCTGGCTATGGCTACACCTTC
>15|few|TRBV11-2|TRBJ2-1|TRBD1
CASSLGTGGRDEQFF
TGTGCCAGCAGCTTAGGGACAGGGGGCCGCGATGAGCAGTTCTTC
>14|NA|TRBV7-2|TRBJ2-3|NA
CASSSTPRADTQYF
TGTGCCAGCAGCTCCACCCCCAGGGCAGATACGCAGTATTTT